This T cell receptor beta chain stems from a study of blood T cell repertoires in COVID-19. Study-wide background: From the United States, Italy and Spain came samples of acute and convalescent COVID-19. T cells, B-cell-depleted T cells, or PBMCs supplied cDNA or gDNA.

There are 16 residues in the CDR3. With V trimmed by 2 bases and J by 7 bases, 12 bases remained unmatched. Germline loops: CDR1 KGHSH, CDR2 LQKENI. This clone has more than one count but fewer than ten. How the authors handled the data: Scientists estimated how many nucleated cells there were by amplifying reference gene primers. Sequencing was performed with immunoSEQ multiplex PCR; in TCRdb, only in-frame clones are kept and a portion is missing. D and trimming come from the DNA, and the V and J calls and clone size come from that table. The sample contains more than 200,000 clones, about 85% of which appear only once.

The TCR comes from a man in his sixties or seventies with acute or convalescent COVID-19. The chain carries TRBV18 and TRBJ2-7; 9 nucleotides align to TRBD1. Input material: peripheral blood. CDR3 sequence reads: CASSPVPGTGSREQYF. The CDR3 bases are TGTGCCAGCTCACCAGTCCCCGGGACAGGGTCTAGAGAGCAGTACTTC.